This paragraph covers one T cell receptor (beta chain) sequence. This record belongs to a study of shared clonotypes between healthy human individuals. Produced via immunoSEQ multiplex PCR; TCRdb's table is partial and in-frame only. This table holds around 1 million clones, about 80% found once. The material sequenced was memory CD4+ T cells sorted from blood. Subset of the sample: CD45RA-negative fraction. The clonotype comes from a man aged 18 to 35 in good health.

CDR3 region: CASSLDRGQQFF. CDR3 coding DNA: TGTGCCAGCAGCTTGGATAGGGGGCAGCAGTTCTTC. J is TRBJ2-1 and V is TRBV5-4, with TRBD1 matching 7 bases. The J segment lost 11 bases and the V segment lost 0 bases, leaving 2 bases of the junction unmatched. The CDR3 consists of 12 residues. Germline loops: CDR1 SGHNT, CDR2 YYREEE (reference sequence). The whole variable domain, filled in from reference TRBV5-4 and TRBJ2-1, reads ETGVTQSPTHLIKTRGQQVTLRCSSQSGHNTVSWYQQALGQGPQFIFQYYREEENGRGNFPPRFSGLQFPNYSSELNVNALELDDSALYLCASSLDRGQQFFGPGTRLTVL.